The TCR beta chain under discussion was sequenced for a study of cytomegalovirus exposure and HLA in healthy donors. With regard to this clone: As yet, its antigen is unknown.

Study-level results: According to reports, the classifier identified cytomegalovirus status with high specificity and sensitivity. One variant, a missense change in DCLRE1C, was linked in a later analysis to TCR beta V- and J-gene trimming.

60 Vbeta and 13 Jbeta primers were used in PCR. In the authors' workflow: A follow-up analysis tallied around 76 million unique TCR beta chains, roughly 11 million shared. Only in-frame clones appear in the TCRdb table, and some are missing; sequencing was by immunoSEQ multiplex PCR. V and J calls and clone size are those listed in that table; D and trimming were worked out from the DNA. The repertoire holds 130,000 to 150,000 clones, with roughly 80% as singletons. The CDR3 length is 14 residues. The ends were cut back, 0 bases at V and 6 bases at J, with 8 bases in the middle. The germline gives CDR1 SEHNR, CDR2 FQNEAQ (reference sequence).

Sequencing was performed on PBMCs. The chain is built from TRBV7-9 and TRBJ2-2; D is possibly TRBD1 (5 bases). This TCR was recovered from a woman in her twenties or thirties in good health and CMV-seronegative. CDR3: CASSLAKQAGELFF. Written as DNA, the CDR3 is TGTGCCAGCAGCTTAGCCAAACAGGCCGGGGAGCTGTTTTTT. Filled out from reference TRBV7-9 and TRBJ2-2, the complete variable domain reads DTGVSQNPRHKITKRGQNVTFRCDPISEHNRLYWYRQTLGQGPEFLTYFQNEAQLEKSRLLSDRFSAERPKGSFSTLEIQRTEQGDSAMYLCASSLAKQAGELFFGEGSRLTVL.